This T cell receptor (beta chain) originates from a study of tumor-infiltrating lymphocytes in primary liver carcinoma. Looking at the study overall: The patients, men and women alike, were aged 30 to 69 years. Tissue type made little difference to sample yields of roughly 3.5 to 8 million productive TCRbeta reads.

Joint extraction of RNA and DNA used roughly 19-33 mg of bulk tissue that was unsorted. Patients had primary liver carcinoma treated by surgical resection. Five separate regions per tumor were sampled. In the case of this clonotype: The junction and the germline gene differ at one end; a read error may be behind it.

The CDR3 totals 15 residues. Germline CDR1 is MNHEY and CDR2 is SVGAGI. A constant-region primer primed TCR beta cDNA synthesis from 400 to 600 ng of total RNA. Sequencing libraries for TCR beta derived from three nested multiplex PCR rounds that used slightly modified ARM-PCR. Each of the first two PCR rounds ran around 10 cycles with TRBV1-TRBV30 forward and C-beta reverse primers. In TCRdb, the multiplex PCR reads were re-called with MiXCR into one record per CDR3 protein. The data contain 20,000 to 25,000 distinct CDR3 sequences, over 75% of them singletons. The receptor was derived from a woman aged 25 to 39 with primary liver carcinoma and hepatitis B virus infection. The sample comprised liver tumor tissue from sampling region 1. Subset given: tumor region T1, superior pole. V gene TRBV6-5 combines with J gene TRBJ2-7; D is ambiguous. The CDR3 sequence: CVSSYKNSSSYEQYF. The DNA of the CDR3 is TGTGTCAGCAGTTACAAGAACAGTAGCTCCTACGAGCAGTACTTC.